This record covers a single TCR beta chain. This record comes from a study of OX40 agonist ivuxolimab in advanced cancers. The CDR3 runs to 15 residues. V shed 2 bases and J shed 6 bases, with 17 bases lying between them. CDR1 LNHNV and CDR2 YYDKDF come from the germline V gene (reference sequence). Measured with immunoSEQ multiplex PCR; TCRdb has only the in-frame clones, and not every one. Of 120,000 or so clones detected, 80% to 95% appear once; the ten largest clones hold 0.15% to 0.17%. This receptor was taken from an adult with an advanced solid tumor such as melanoma, head and neck, liver or kidney cancer. This material consisted of CD4+ or CD8+ T cells sorted from blood, taken in a trial of the OX40 agonist ivuxolimab. The chain couples TRBV15 to TRBJ2-7; D might be TRBD2 (5 bases). The CDR3 nucleotides are TGTGCCACCAGCAGATTGCTTACAGACTACAGCGAGCAGTACTTC. Protein: CATSRLLTDYSEQYF.